These 26 T cell receptor beta chains originate from one sample sequenced in a study of T cell changes during pregnancy in multiple sclerosis (dated by TCRdb to the late 2010s). The library was obtained by the immunoSEQ multiplex PCR assay. The source is immuneACCESS, and TCRdb retained only in-frame sequences with V and J called. Part of the clones is not carried over; for the studies checked, unresolved V genes explain less than half of this, and the remainder is unexplained. Recorded for this sample are tens of thousands of clones; 90% to 95% of them occurred a single time. Of the sample, less than 0.4% is held by the ten largest clones. The material sequenced was CD4+ T cells from peripheral blood mononuclear cells, taken in the second trimester of pregnancy. The receptors derive from a female donor with multiple sclerosis, enrolled in a pregnancy study.

The rearrangement links TRBV27 to TRBJ1-2, with a tentative D call TRBD1 (6 bases). Germline V CDR1 and CDR2: MNHEY, SMNVEV (reference sequence). The CDR3 spans 13 residues. Trimming cost V 11 bases and J 1 base, with 14 bases left between them. In DNA, the CDR3 is TGTGCCGTCAAGGGGGTAAATAACTATGGCTACACCTTC. This encodes CAVKGVNNYGYTF.

The chain recombines TRBV7-6 with TRBJ2-2; 7 nucleotides match TRBD1. The germline CDR1 and CDR2 sequences are SGHVS and FNYEAQ. The CDR3 runs to 16 residues. J gave up 2 bases and V 5 bases, and 8 bases lay outside the gene matches. CDR3 protein: CASSHHQGVNTGELFF. CDR3 sequence (DNA): TGTGCCAGCAGCCACCATCAGGGGGTTAACACCGGGGAGCTGTTTTTT. The full variable domain, with the rest looked up from reference TRBV7-6 and TRBJ2-2, is GAGVSQSPRYKVTKRGQDVALRCDPISGHVSLYWYRQALGQGPEFLTYFNYEAQQDKSGLPNDRFSAERPEGSISTLTIQRTEQRDSAMYRCASSHHQGVNTGELFFGEGSRLTVL.

The chain couples TRBV7-9 to TRBJ2-7; 7 nucleotides line up with TRBD1. The CDR3 loop spans 13 amino acids. The V segment lost 5 bases and the J segment 3 bases; nucleotides outside the gene matches: 4. Germline CDR1 reads SEHNR; CDR2 reads FQNEAQ (reference sequence). CDR3 protein: CASSPWDSYEQYF. As DNA, the CDR3 is TGTGCCAGCAGCCCCTGGGACAGCTACGAGCAGTACTTC. Full variable domain (rest looked up from reference TRBV7-9 and TRBJ2-7): DTGVSQNPRHKITKRGQNVTFRCDPISEHNRLYWYRQTLGQGPEFLTYFQNEAQLEKSRLLSDRFSAERPKGSFSTLEIQRTEQGDSAMYLCASSPWDSYEQYFGPGTRLTVT.

V is TRBV6-6 and J is TRBJ2-7, with a tentative D call TRBD1 (6 bases). Germline-derived CDR1 and CDR2 are MNHNY and SVGAGI (reference sequence). This CDR3 has 14 amino acids. V gave up 4 bases and J gave up 3 bases, with 13 bases separating them. CDR3 residues: CASSSSTGSYEQYF. The CDR3 DNA reads as TGTGCCAGCAGTTCATCAACAGGGAGCTACGAGCAGTACTTC.

The chain uses TRBV2 and TRBJ2-5, with 7 positions matching TRBD2. Germline-derived CDR1 and CDR2 are SNHLY and FYNNEI. The V and J ends lost 2 bases and 7 bases, in that order; junction bases with no gene match: 10. The CDR3 totals 15 residues. Here the CDR3 DNA reads TGTGCCAGCAGTGAAATCGAGGCTTCTAGCGGGACCCAGTACTTC. Amino acids: CASSEIEASSGTQYF.

The rearrangement links TRBV6-5 to TRBJ1-3, with 9 bases identical to TRBD1. This CDR3 has 15 amino acids. Germline V gives CDR1 MNHEY, CDR2 SVGAGI. Unmatched junction bases numbered 5, after V lost 7 bases and J lost 1 base. The DNA for the CDR3 is TGTGCCAGCAAGATACAGGGGGCGTCTGGAAACACCATATATTTT. Translated: CASKIQGASGNTIYF.

This clone turned up a few times. This chain joins TRBV6-4 and TRBJ2-2, with TRBD2 identical over 10 bases. Trimming at V came to 5 bases and at J to 4 bases, leaving 7 bases not matched to a gene. The CDR3 consists of 16 residues. The germline CDR1 and CDR2 sequences are MRHNA and SNTAGT. This CDR3 reads CASSILAGAGTGELFF. For the CDR3, the DNA is TGTGCCAGCAGTATCCTAGCGGGAGCGGGCACCGGGGAGCTGTTTTTT.

This chain uses TRBV6-5 with TRBJ2-3; TRBD2 matches 7 bases. Germline CDR1 is MNHEY and CDR2 is SVGAGI. This CDR3 has 14 amino acids. J gave up 2 bases and V 4 bases, and 3 bases lay outside the gene matches. CDR3 in DNA: TGTGCCAGCAGTTGGGGACTACACACAGATACGCAGTATTTT. It is translated as CASSWGLHTDTQYF.

The genes are TRBV5-8 and TRBJ2-2, with D possibly TRBD2 on 7 matching bases. The V gene's germline CDR1 is SGHTS and CDR2 YDEGEE. The CDR3 runs 14 residues. Between the trimmed V and J ends, which lost 4 bases and 6 bases, there was a span of 13 bases. CDR3 amino acids: CASSQRGAAGELFF. The CDR3 region has the DNA TGTGCCAGCAGCCAACGGGGGGCGGCCGGGGAGCTGTTTTTT. Looking up the rest from reference TRBV5-8 and TRBJ2-2 gives the full variable domain: EAGVTQSPTHLIKTRGQQATLRCSPISGHTSVYWYQQALGLGLQFLLWYDEGEERNRGNFPPRFSGRQFPNYSSELNVNALELEDSALYLCASSQRGAAGELFFGEGSRLTVL.

The chain carries TRBV9 and TRBJ1-3; D is uncertain. Trimming removed 0 bases from V and 2 bases from J, with 6 bases in between. The length of the CDR3 is 14 residues. Germline V gene lookup returns CDR1 SGDLS and CDR2 YYNGEE. The CDR3 DNA follows: TGTGCCAGCAGCGTAGACGGGACTGGAAACACCATATATTTT. Amino acids: CASSVDGTGNTIYF.

The chain links TRBV19 to TRBJ2-7; 8 bases line up with TRBD2. Germline V gene lookup returns CDR1 LNHDA and CDR2 SQIVND (reference sequence). CDR3 length: 15 residues. Trimming took 2 bases from V and 4 from J; bases not matched to a gene: 7. The CDR3 DNA sequence: TGTGCCAGTAGTATAAAAGGGGCGGGGGGTTACGAGCAGTACTTC. This gives the protein CASSIKGAGGYEQYF.

The V and J genes are TRBV18 and TRBJ2-3; tentative D call: TRBD2 (6 bases). Per germline, CDR1 KGHSH and CDR2 LQKENI. The CDR3 extends over 17 amino acids. Between the trimmed V and J ends, which lost 3 bases and 3 bases, there was a span of 19 bases. The CDR3 is CASSPREGLGTTDTQYF. The CDR3 nucleotides read TGTGCCAGCTCACCTCGCGAGGGACTGGGAACGACAGATACGCAGTATTTT.

V is TRBV6-5 and J is TRBJ2-1, with TRBD2 identical over 9 bases. This CDR3 spans 14 amino acids. CDR1 and CDR2 (germline): MNHEY, SVGAGI. Losses at the gene ends were 5 bases for V and 4 bases for J; bases not matched to a gene: 3. The CDR3 DNA reads TGTGCCAGCAGTAGCGGGAGGACTTACAATGAGCAGTTCTTC. This translates into CASSSGRTYNEQFF.

V usage is TRBV5-1 and J usage is TRBJ1-1; TRBD1 might be the D (5 bases). V was trimmed by 5 bases and J by 5 bases, leaving 16 bases between them. The CDR3 sequence is 14 residues long. CDR1 and CDR2 from the germline V gene are SGHRS and YFSETQ. The CDR3 is CASRAGHGGTEAFF. The CDR3 region has the DNA TGCGCCAGCAGGGCCGGGCATGGGGGGACTGAAGCTTTCTTT. Filled out from reference TRBV5-1 and TRBJ1-1, the complete variable domain reads KAGVTQTPRYLIKTRGQQVTLSCSPISGHRSVSWYQQTPGQGLQFLFEYFSETQRNKGNFPGRFSGRQFSNSRSEMNVSTLELGDSALYLCASRAGHGGTEAFFGQGTRLTVV.

The chain couples TRBV7-9 to TRBJ2-6; D not certain. Germline V lookup: CDR1 SEHNR, CDR2 FQNEAQ (reference sequence). The V end was cut by 8 bases, the J end by 4 bases, with 9 bases between. The CDR3 sequence is 13 residues long. CDR3 DNA sequence: TGTGCCAGCCATCAAAAAGGGGCCAACGTCCTGACTTTC. The encoded protein is CASHQKGANVLTF.

This chain links TRBV5-1 with TRBJ2-7; TRBD1 matches at 7 bases. CDR1 SGHRS and CDR2 YFSETQ come from the germline V gene. The CDR3 consists of 15 residues. Losses at the gene ends were 0 bases for V and 7 bases for J; bases not matched to a gene: 10. CDR3 coding DNA: TGCGCCAGCAGCTTGGATCGACAGGGATCAGGGGAGCAGTACTTC. It yields the protein CASSLDRQGSGEQYF.

The gene calls are TRBV6-1 and TRBJ1-3; a weak D match, TRBD1 (6 bases). Trimming removed 6 bases from V and 4 bases from J, with 13 bases in between. CDR1 is MNHNS and CDR2 is SASEGT in the germline V gene. The CDR3 is made up of 14 amino acids. The CDR3 sequence is CASSLGARGNTIYF. CDR3 DNA sequence: TGTGCCAGCAGCCTGGGGGCGCGGGGAAACACCATATATTTT.

The CDR3 spells CASSGTSGGLGTQYF. Written as DNA, the CDR3 is TGTGCCAGCAGCGGGACTAGCGGGGGGCTAGGTACGCAGTATTTT. This chain connects TRBV9 to TRBJ2-3; TRBD2 matches 14 bases. The ends lost 3 bases at V and 8 bases at J; junction bases unmatched: 5. The CDR3 sequence is 15 residues long. Germline CDR1 and CDR2: SGDLS and YYNGEE.

This sequence joins TRBV5-1 and TRBJ2-1, with 7 bases that match TRBD1. The CDR3 extends over 15 amino acids. J lost 2 bases, V lost 6 bases, and 8 bases had no gene match. Per the germline V gene, CDR1 is SGHRS and CDR2 is YFSETQ. The chain's CDR3 is CASNGNQGAYNEQFF. CDR3 in DNA: TGCGCCAGCAACGGCAATCAGGGGGCCTACAATGAGCAGTTCTTC.

The V call is TRBV5-6, the J call TRBJ2-3, with TRBD1 as a possible D gene (6 bases). V lost 2 bases to trimming and J lost 6 bases, with 16 bases between them. The CDR3 contains 15 residues. Germline assignment: CDR1 SGHDT and CDR2 YYEEEE. CDR3 sequence (DNA): TGTGCCAGCAGCTTTAAACAGGGCGTTATTGATACGCAGTATTTT. Translated: CASSFKQGVIDTQYF.

The V call is TRBV2, the J call TRBJ1-1; D is unclear. This CDR3 spans 13 amino acids. The ends were cut back, 6 bases at V and 1 base at J, with 9 bases in the middle. Germline CDR1 and CDR2: SNHLY and FYNNEI. The CDR3 here is CASRLEGNTEAFF. The CDR3 region has the DNA TGTGCCAGCAGACTGGAGGGGAACACTGAAGCTTTCTTT.

This chain connects TRBV30 to TRBJ2-7; 12 bases match TRBD2. This CDR3 comprises 15 residues. Per the germline V gene, CDR1 is GTSNPN and CDR2 is SVGIG (reference sequence). The V gene end was trimmed by 3 bases and the J gene end by 2 bases; junction bases not matched to a gene: 5. The CDR3 DNA is TGTGCCTGGAGGGTAGGACTAGCGGGGCCCTACGAGCAGTACTTC. It specifies CAWRVGLAGPYEQYF.

J is TRBJ2-1 and V is TRBV7-2, with a weak D call TRBD2 (6 bases). The CDR3 is made up of 17 amino acids. CDR1 and CDR2 (germline): SGHTA, FQGNSA. V was clipped by 1 base and J by 3 bases, with 16 bases between them. The CDR3 protein is CASSLVRAGRVYNEQFF. The CDR3 bases are TGTGCCAGCAGCTTAGTTCGGGCGGGACGGGTCTACAATGAGCAGTTCTTC.

In nucleotides, the CDR3 is TGCGCCAGCAGCTTATGGACAGGGAACACCGGGGAGCTGTTTTTT. Translated, it gives CASSLWTGNTGELFF. The gene calls are TRBV5-1 and TRBJ2-2; TRBD1 agrees at 7 bases. The CDR3 totals 15 residues. Germline V lookup: CDR1 SGHRS, CDR2 YFSETQ. V lost 2 bases, J lost 1 base, and 2 bases stayed unmatched. The full variable domain, completed using reference TRBV5-1 and TRBJ2-2, is KAGVTQTPRYLIKTRGQQVTLSCSPISGHRSVSWYQQTPGQGLQFLFEYFSETQRNKGNFPGRFSGRQFSNSRSEMNVSTLELGDSALYLCASSLWTGNTGELFFGEGSRLTVL.

This chain joins TRBV19 and TRBJ1-5, with 8 bases lining up with TRBD1. Germline assignment: CDR1 LNHDA and CDR2 SQIVND (reference sequence). The V gene end was trimmed by 1 base and the J gene end by 7 bases; junction bases not matched to a gene: 15. This CDR3 has 18 amino acids. The CDR3 bases are TGTGCCAGTAGTATAGGGGGACAGGCTCTGATTTTTAGGCAGCCCCAGCATTTT. It is translated as CASSIGGQALIFRQPQHF.

The chain joins TRBV5-8 to TRBJ2-1, with a tentative D call TRBD1 (5 bases). From germline, CDR1 is SGHTS and CDR2 YDEGEE. The germline V and J ends were trimmed by 4 bases and 6 bases, with 11 bases remaining between them. The CDR3 sequence is 13 residues long. The DNA for the CDR3 is TGTGCCAGCAGCCCAGGGTTGTTCAATGAGCAGTTCTTC. Its translation: CASSPGLFNEQFF.